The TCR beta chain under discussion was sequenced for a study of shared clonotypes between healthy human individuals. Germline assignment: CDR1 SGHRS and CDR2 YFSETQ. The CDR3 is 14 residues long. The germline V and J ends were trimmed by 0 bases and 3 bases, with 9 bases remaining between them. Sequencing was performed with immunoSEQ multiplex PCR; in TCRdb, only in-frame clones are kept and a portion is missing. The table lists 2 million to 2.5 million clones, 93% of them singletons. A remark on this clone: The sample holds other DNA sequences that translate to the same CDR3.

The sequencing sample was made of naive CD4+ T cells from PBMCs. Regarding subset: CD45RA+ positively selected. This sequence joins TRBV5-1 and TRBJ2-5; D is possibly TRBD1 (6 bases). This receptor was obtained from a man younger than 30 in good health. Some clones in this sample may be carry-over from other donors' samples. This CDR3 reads CASSLGQVEETQYF. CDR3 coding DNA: TGCGCCAGCAGCTTGGGACAGGTGGAAGAGACCCAGTACTTC. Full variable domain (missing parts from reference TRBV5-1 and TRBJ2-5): KAGVTQTPRYLIKTRGQQVTLSCSPISGHRSVSWYQQTPGQGLQFLFEYFSETQRNKGNFPGRFSGRQFSNSRSEMNVSTLELGDSALYLCASSLGQVEETQYFGPGTRLLVL.